These 25 T cell receptor beta chains originate from one sample sequenced in a study of CD4 T cells in relation to SARS-CoV-2 and coronaviruses. TCRdb keeps only in-frame clones here, not all; method: immunoSEQ multiplex PCR. The sample shows roughly 63,000 clones, about 95% of them seen only once. Unexposed donor CD4+ T cells date from about 2010-2019, before the COVID-19 pandemic. Sequencing was performed on naive CD4+ T cells from PBMCs. Specified subset: naive CD4+ T cells isolated by negative enrichment. The receptors derive from a human donor in good health.

The CDR3: CATSDLGTGGYEQYF. The CDR3 bases are TGTGCCACCAGTGATTTGGGGACAGGGGGCTACGAGCAGTACTTC. The chain joins TRBV24-1 to TRBJ2-7; 11 positions match TRBD1. Germline loops: CDR1 KGHDR, CDR2 SFDVKD. Trimming took 0 bases from V and 3 from J; bases not matched to a gene: 0. This CDR3 has 15 amino acids.

V is TRBV19 and J is TRBJ2-7; weak D call: TRBD1 (7 bases). The germline CDR1 and CDR2 sequences are LNHDA and SQIVND (reference sequence). The CDR3 is made up of 14 amino acids. The germline V and J ends were trimmed by 8 bases and 0 bases, with 14 bases remaining between them. In DNA form, the CDR3 reads TGTGCCAGTCGGGCAGGGGGGAACTCCTACGAGCAGTACTTC. Protein product: CASRAGGNSYEQYF. Looking up the rest from reference TRBV19 and TRBJ2-7 gives the full variable domain: DGGITQSPKYLFRKEGQNVTLSCEQNLNHDAMYWYRQDPGQGLRLIYYSQIVNDFQKGDIAEGYSVSREKKESFPLTVTSAQKNPTAFYLCASRAGGNSYEQYFGPGTRLTVT.

This chain links TRBV5-1 with TRBJ2-5; D is perhaps TRBD1 or TRBD2 (5 bases each). The CDR3 is 16 amino acids. Germline V CDR1 and CDR2: SGHRS, YFSETQ. V was trimmed by 1 base and J by 2 bases, leaving 15 bases between them. This CDR3 is CASSLSGGHLQETQYF. CDR3 sequence (DNA): TGCGCCAGCAGCTTGAGTGGGGGTCATTTACAAGAGACCCAGTACTTC.

The CDR3 reads CASSLSRQETQYF. In nucleotides, the CDR3 is TGTGCCAGCAGCTTATCCAGGCAAGAGACCCAGTACTTC. The gene calls are TRBV7-2 and TRBJ2-5; D not certain. V was shortened by 2 bases and J by 2 bases, with 6 bases between the two germline ends. Germline V gene sequence: CDR1 SGHTA, CDR2 FQGNSA. There are 13 residues in the CDR3. Variable domain in full (rest from reference TRBV7-2 and TRBJ2-5): GAGVSQSPSNKVTEKGKDVELRCDPISGHTALYWYRQSLGQGLEFLIYFQGNSAPDKSGLPSDRFSAERTGGSVSTLTIQRTQQEDSAVYLCASSLSRQETQYFGPGTRLLVL.

There are a few counts of this clone. The rearrangement links TRBV19 to TRBJ1-5; weak D call: TRBD1 (5 bases). The CDR3 runs to 16 residues. Trimming took 4 bases from V and 6 from J, leaving 19 bases between them. Germline values: CDR1 LNHDA, CDR2 SQIVND (reference sequence). As DNA, the CDR3 is TGTGCCAGTAGTAGCCTTACCGGGACGTTCGCTCAGCCCCAGCATTTT. It specifies CASSSLTGTFAQPQHF. Full variable domain (missing parts from reference TRBV19 and TRBJ1-5): DGGITQSPKYLFRKEGQNVTLSCEQNLNHDAMYWYRQDPGQGLRLIYYSQIVNDFQKGDIAEGYSVSREKKESFPLTVTSAQKNPTAFYLCASSSLTGTFAQPQHFGDGTRLSIL.

The rearrangement links TRBV11-2 to TRBJ2-1; weak D call: TRBD2 (5 bases). CDR1 and CDR2 from the germline V gene are SGHAT and FQNNGV. With 4 bases removed from V and 9 bases from J, the gap between germline ends came to 10 bases. CDR3 length: 12 amino acids. The CDR3 coding sequence is TGTGCCAGCAGCTCGGACCGGGGTGAGCAGTTCTTC. It translates to CASSSDRGEQFF.

This CDR3 is CASSPPGTGDTEAFF. In nucleotides, the CDR3 is TGCGCCAGCAGCCCCCCCGGGACAGGGGACACTGAAGCTTTCTTT. The gene calls are TRBV5-1 and TRBJ1-1; TRBD1 agrees at 10 bases. Germline V gene lookup returns CDR1 SGHRS and CDR2 YFSETQ. CDR3 size: 15 residues. The V segment lost 4 bases and the J segment 3 bases; nucleotides outside the gene matches: 6.

This clone was seen only once. CDR3 amino acids: CASRALAGGNEQYF. CDR3 in DNA: TGTGCCAGCAGAGCCCTAGCGGGAGGGAACGAGCAGTACTTC. The chain uses TRBV5-4 and TRBJ2-7; TRBD2 agrees at 12 bases. The CDR3 runs 14 residues. V was pared by 5 bases and J by 5 bases, with 5 bases of the junction left unmatched. Looked up from germline, CDR1 is SGHNT and CDR2 is YYREEE (reference sequence).

This chain uses TRBV6-1 with TRBJ2-1, with TRBD2 as a possible D gene (6 bases). Germline V gene lookup returns CDR1 MNHNS and CDR2 SASEGT. The ends were cut back, 2 bases at V and 10 bases at J, with 18 bases in the middle. The CDR3 runs to 15 residues. The CDR3 spells CASSEQRLRRGEQFF. For the CDR3, the DNA is TGTGCCAGCAGTGAACAGAGACTCCGACGGGGGGAGCAGTTCTTC.

This chain uses TRBV28 with TRBJ2-5, with 8 bases fitting TRBD1. After removal of 3 bases from V and 5 bases from J, the junction contained 14 bases not matched to a gene. This CDR3 has 17 residues. The V gene's germline CDR1 is MDHEN and CDR2 SYDVKM. The CDR3 reads CASSFSHPGQGLETQYF. The CDR3, as DNA: TGTGCCAGCAGTTTTTCCCACCCCGGACAGGGTTTGGAGACCCAGTACTTC.

The chain carries TRBV2 and TRBJ2-7; TRBD2 is a possible D gene (7 bases). CDR3 length: 13 amino acids. V was cut by 7 bases and J by 6 bases, with 16 bases left in between. Germline-derived CDR1 and CDR2 are SNHLY and FYNNEI. DNA of the CDR3: TGTGCCAGCAACAGGGAGGGCCTGGCCGAGCAGTACTTC. Encoded protein: CASNREGLAEQYF.

The chain has TRBV6-5 and TRBJ1-3; no firm D call. V shed 0 bases and J shed 0 bases, with 9 bases lying between them. The CDR3 extends over 16 amino acids. The germline V gene has CDR1 MNHEY and CDR2 SVGAGI. Here the CDR3 DNA reads TGTGCCAGCAGTTACTCGCGTCCTAGCTCTGGAAACACCATATATTTT. Encoded protein: CASSYSRPSSGNTIYF.

The gene calls are TRBV7-9 and TRBJ2-1, with D uncertain. The CDR3 runs 18 residues. The germline gives CDR1 SEHNR, CDR2 FQNEAQ (reference sequence). Trimming removed 1 base from V and 2 bases from J, with 18 bases in between. CDR3 bases: TGTGCCAGCAGCTTAGGGCTAGTTCCCGGGCCGGCCTACAATGAGCAGTTCTTC. Protein product: CASSLGLVPGPAYNEQFF.

The V call is TRBV7-9, the J call TRBJ2-1; 8 bases align to TRBD2. There are 17 residues in the CDR3. CDR1 SEHNR and CDR2 FQNEAQ come from the germline V gene (reference sequence). J lost 7 bases, V lost 4 bases, and 15 bases had no gene match. CDR3 coding DNA: TGTGCCAGCAGCTCCGCTGGAGACAGCGGGAGAGCTAATGAGCAGTTCTTC. This codes for CASSSAGDSGRANEQFF.

The CDR3 DNA follows: TGTGCCATCAGTGAAGGAGACTGGGCTTTCTTT. It codes for CAISEGDWAFF. V usage is TRBV10-3 and J usage is TRBJ1-1; D ambiguous. CDR1 is ENHRY and CDR2 is SYGVKD in the germline V gene. Deletions cut 3 bases from V and 11 bases from J, with 10 bases between. The CDR3 contains 11 residues.

CDR3 region: CASSPKGGPYEQYF. The CDR3 nucleotides are TGCGCCAGCAGCCCCAAGGGGGGACCCTACGAGCAGTACTTC. This chain links TRBV4-1 with TRBJ2-7; D possibly uses TRBD1 or TRBD2 (6 bases each). The germline gives CDR1 MGHRA, CDR2 YSYEKL. Between the trimmed V and J ends, which lost 4 bases and 2 bases, there was a span of 12 bases. The CDR3 runs to 14 residues.

The chain is built from TRBV7-8 and TRBJ2-7; tentatively, D is TRBD1 (6 bases). The length of the CDR3 is 15 residues. V shed 2 bases and J shed 3 bases, with 14 bases lying between them. CDR1 and CDR2 (germline): SGHVS, FQNEAQ. The CDR3 spells CASSLTQGRFYEQYF. CDR3 bases: TGTGCCAGCAGCTTAACTCAGGGGCGTTTCTACGAGCAGTACTTC.

The chain is built from TRBV18 and TRBJ2-5; perhaps TRBD1 as D (5 bases). This CDR3 contains 14 residues. Trimming removed 3 bases from V and 5 bases from J, with 13 bases in between. The germline V gene has CDR1 KGHSH and CDR2 LQKENI. The CDR3 spells CASSPNQGLETQYF. As DNA, the CDR3 is TGTGCCAGCTCACCGAACCAGGGTCTTGAGACCCAGTACTTC.

The CDR3 here is CATSDYRQGANYGYTF. For the CDR3, the DNA is TGTGCCACCAGTGATTACCGACAGGGGGCGAACTATGGCTACACCTTC. This chain links TRBV24-1 with TRBJ1-2; TRBD1 aligns across 10 bases. Germline assignment: CDR1 KGHDR and CDR2 SFDVKD. The CDR3 length is 16 residues. The V gene end was trimmed by 2 bases and the J gene end by 2 bases; junction bases not matched to a gene: 4.

V and J are TRBV18 and TRBJ1-4; tentative D call: TRBD1 (6 bases). This CDR3 comprises 15 residues. V dropped 6 bases and J dropped 4 bases, with 15 bases sitting between them. The V gene's germline CDR1 is KGHSH and CDR2 LQKENI. The CDR3 nucleotides read TGTGCCAGCTCCCAGATGGACAGTTTTAATGAAAAACTGTTTTTT. It encodes CASSQMDSFNEKLFF.

CDR3 DNA sequence: TGTGCCAGCACAGAAAGGCGGTACTATGGCTACACCTTC. As protein: CASTERRYYGYTF. This chain links TRBV6-5 with TRBJ1-2, with D unresolved. Germline CDR1 is MNHEY and CDR2 is SVGAGI. This CDR3 is built from 13 residues. Trimming left V 7 bases short and J 3 bases short, with 12 bases between.

The V gene is TRBV6-5, the J gene TRBJ1-1; a weak D match, TRBD1 (6 bases). There are 14 residues in the CDR3. V was shortened by 2 bases and J by 0 bases, with 7 bases between the two germline ends. CDR1 MNHEY and CDR2 SVGAGI come from the germline V gene. The CDR3 sequence: CASSYRGMNTEAFF. The CDR3 nucleotides are TGTGCCAGCAGTTACAGGGGGATGAACACTGAAGCTTTCTTT.

CDR3 protein: CASSTPDRAYEQYF. The CDR3 nucleotides are TGTGCCAGCAGCACACCGGACAGAGCCTACGAGCAGTACTTC. The chain couples TRBV7-2 to TRBJ2-7; D might be TRBD1 (6 bases). CDR1 and CDR2 (germline): SGHTA, FQGNSA. Trimming stripped 5 bases from V and 2 bases from J, with 13 bases between. The CDR3 runs to 14 residues.

The chain couples TRBV28 to TRBJ2-1; 9 bases match TRBD2. Germline loops: CDR1 MDHEN, CDR2 SYDVKM. The CDR3 is made up of 15 amino acids. J was trimmed by 8 bases and V by 6 bases; bases with no gene match: 11. CDR3 sequence: CASRRAGGSGDEQFF. CDR3 nucleotides: TGTGCCAGCAGGAGAGCGGGAGGATCAGGAGATGAGCAGTTCTTC.

The gene calls are TRBV5-4 and TRBJ1-3; D is perhaps TRBD1 (5 bases). The CDR3 contains 15 residues. Germline V gene data show CDR1 as SGHNT and CDR2 as YYREEE (reference sequence). V shed 4 bases and J shed 3 bases, with 14 bases lying between them. The chain's CDR3 is CASSLDTRGGNTIYF. CDR3 bases: TGTGCCAGCAGCCTGGACACTAGGGGTGGAAACACCATATATTTT. Looking up the rest from reference TRBV5-4 and TRBJ1-3 gives the full variable domain: ETGVTQSPTHLIKTRGQQVTLRCSSQSGHNTVSWYQQALGQGPQFIFQYYREEENGRGNFPPRFSGLQFPNYSSELNVNALELDDSALYLCASSLDTRGGNTIYFGEGSWLTVV.